The 10 T cell receptor beta chains below were found in one sample sequenced in a study of T cell responses to AZD1222 COVID-19 vaccine. Using immunoSEQ multiplex PCR, the repertoire was profiled, and TCRdb retains in-frame clones only, with some absent. The sample consists of more than 95,000 clones, around 92% of them appearing once. The sequencing used peripheral blood, collected on day 0 of AZD1222 vaccination. The receptors were gathered from an adult in good health.

This clone was counted between two and nine times. The J gene is TRBJ1-2, the V gene TRBV7-9; 11 bases agree with TRBD1. CDR3 size: 16 residues. V trimming: 5 bases; J trimming: 6 bases; junction bases outside the gene matches: 11. Germline-derived CDR1 and CDR2 are SEHNR and FQNEAQ (reference sequence). The CDR3 loop is CASSQRGRDRGNGYTF. The CDR3, as DNA: TGTGCCAGCAGCCAGAGGGGTCGGGACAGGGGGAATGGCTACACCTTC.

The chain has TRBV11-2 and TRBJ1-4; D is perhaps TRBD1 (6 bases). Trimming cost V 5 bases and J 4 bases, with 20 bases left between them. CDR1 SGHAT and CDR2 FQNNGV come from the germline V gene. The CDR3 runs to 17 residues. The CDR3 region has the DNA TGTGCCAGCAGCCCAGGGGACCGGGGCTTCGGTAATGAAAAACTGTTTTTT. It encodes CASSPGDRGFGNEKLFF.

The chain carries TRBV27 and TRBJ2-7; 10 nucleotides align to TRBD1. The CDR3 spans 15 residues. CDR1 is MNHEY, CDR2 SMNVEV, per germline (reference sequence). Unmatched junction bases numbered 4, after V lost 2 bases and J lost 3 bases. CDR3 amino acids: CASSLIGTGDYEQYF. The DNA of the CDR3 is TGTGCCAGCAGTTTAATAGGGACAGGGGACTACGAGCAGTACTTC.

This chain connects TRBV19 to TRBJ1-1; D perhaps matches TRBD1 (6 bases). Trimming pared 7 bases from V and 1 base from J, leaving 22 bases between. CDR3 length: 17 amino acids. Germline assignment: CDR1 LNHDA and CDR2 SQIVND (reference sequence). Here the CDR3 DNA reads TGTGCCAGTAAAGGGACCGCGGGGGGGCGGACGAACACTGAAGCTTTCTTT. Its translation is CASKGTAGGRTNTEAFF.

The chain carries TRBV15 and TRBJ1-5; 7 bases are a match to TRBD1. Trimming took 5 bases from V and 5 from J; bases not matched to a gene: 3. The CDR3 is 13 amino acids. Per the germline V gene, CDR1 is LNHNV and CDR2 is YYDKDF (reference sequence). CDR3 protein: CATSLQGDQPQHF. DNA for the CDR3: TGTGCCACCAGCCTCCAGGGGGATCAGCCCCAGCATTTT.

The CDR3 is CASSSSGQNSGNTIYF. The CDR3, as DNA: TGCGCCAGCAGCTCCTCCGGACAGAACTCTGGAAACACCATATATTTT. This sequence joins TRBV5-1 and TRBJ1-3; D is perhaps TRBD1 (6 bases). This CDR3 has 16 residues. Looked up from germline, CDR1 is SGHRS and CDR2 is YFSETQ. The V end was cut by 3 bases, the J end by 0 bases, with 13 bases between.

The rearrangement uses TRBV5-6 and TRBJ1-4; no definite D call. V shed 1 base and J shed 8 bases, with 12 bases lying between them. CDR1 is SGHDT and CDR2 is YYEEEE in the germline V gene. This CDR3 spans 14 amino acids. Here the CDR3 DNA reads TGTGCCAGCAGCTTGAGAGGGATAGAGGAAAAACTGTTTTTT. Its protein product is CASSLRGIEEKLFF.

The chain uses TRBV11-2 and TRBJ2-5; D gene uncertain. The V end lost 5 bases, the J end lost 0 bases, and 7 bases lay between the germline ends. The CDR3 covers 13 residues. Germline loops: CDR1 SGHAT, CDR2 FQNNGV. The CDR3 coding sequence is TGTGCCAGCAGCCTCGGGTACCAAGAGACCCAGTACTTC. This gives the protein CASSLGYQETQYF.

The V call is TRBV29-1, the J call TRBJ2-2; 10 nucleotides align to TRBD2. The CDR3 covers 15 residues. Germline loops: CDR1 SQVTM, CDR2 ANQGSEA. Trimming took 2 bases from V and 6 from J; bases not matched to a gene: 6. The CDR3 coding sequence is TGCAGCGTTGAAACCGGGACTAGCGTACCCGGGGAGCTGTTTTTT. Amino acids: CSVETGTSVPGELFF.

This rearrangement joins TRBV11-2 to TRBJ1-4, with D possibly matching TRBD1 (5 bases). Trimming removed 5 bases at V and 6 bases at J, with 19 bases between. The CDR3 spans 16 residues. In germline, CDR1 is SGHAT, CDR2 FQNNGV. The CDR3 protein is CASSPTGGGFYEKLFF. In DNA, the CDR3 is TGTGCCAGCAGCCCCACCGGGGGTGGGTTCTATGAAAAACTGTTTTTT.